This T cell receptor (beta chain) appears in the sequencing data of a study of T cell responses to AZD1222 COVID-19 vaccine. Broader study findings: Females outnumbered males among donors, who were mostly white British; clonal diversity was possibly underestimated. Increases in Spike-specific TCR breadth and depth were seen after two AZD1222 doses. Seropositive status at baseline applied to only five or six AZD1222 recipients.

With respect to this clone: Its target is unknown.

CDR1 LGHNT and CDR2 FRNRAP come from the germline V gene. This CDR3 spans 15 amino acids. V gave up 5 bases and J gave up 2 bases, with 14 bases separating them. The data were produced by immunoSEQ multiplex PCR, yet TCRdb's version contains in-frame clones alone and is incomplete. The table shows approximately 100,000 clones, with 70% to 90% occurring only once. The chain combines TRBV12-5 with TRBJ2-3; D gene unclear. The sample in question was peripheral blood, obtained on day 0 of MenACWY control vaccination. The source of this sequence is an adult in good health. The CDR3 sequence: CASGGSRDFTDTQYF. CDR3 nucleotide sequence: TGTGCTAGTGGTGGCTCTAGGGATTTCACAGATACGCAGTATTTT.